This T cell receptor beta chain was documented in a study of T cell changes during pregnancy in multiple sclerosis. Profiling relied on immunoSEQ multiplex PCR, and the TCRdb table lists in-frame clones only, not all of them. The sample lists 35,000 to 45,000 clones; roughly nine tenths were seen once. This CDR3 comprises 11 residues. V lost 7 bases, J lost 4 bases, and 9 bases lay in between. CDR1 is DFQATT and CDR2 is SNEGSKA in the germline V gene (reference sequence). The TCR comes from a female donor in good health, enrolled as a control in a pregnancy study. The sample in question was CD4+ T cells from peripheral blood mononuclear cells, obtained in the first trimester of pregnancy. V gene TRBV20-1 combines with J gene TRBJ2-3, with D possibly TRBD1 on 6 matching bases. As DNA, the CDR3 is TGCAGTGTGGGGGCCGCAGATACGCAGTATTTT. Residues: CSVGAADTQYF.